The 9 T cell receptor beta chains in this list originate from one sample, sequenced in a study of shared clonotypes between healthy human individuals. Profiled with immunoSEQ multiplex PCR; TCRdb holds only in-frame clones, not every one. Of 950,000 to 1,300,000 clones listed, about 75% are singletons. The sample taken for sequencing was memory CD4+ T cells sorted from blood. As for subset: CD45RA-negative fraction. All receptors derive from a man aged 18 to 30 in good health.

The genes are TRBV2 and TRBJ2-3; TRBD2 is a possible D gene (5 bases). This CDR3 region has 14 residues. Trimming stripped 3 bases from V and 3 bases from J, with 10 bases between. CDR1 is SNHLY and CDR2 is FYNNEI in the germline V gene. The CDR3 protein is CASSDGLITDTQYF. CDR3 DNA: TGTGCCAGCAGTGACGGACTTATAACAGATACGCAGTATTTT. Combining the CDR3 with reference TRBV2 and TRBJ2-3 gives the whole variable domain EPEVTQTPSHQVTQMGQEVILRCVPISNHLYFYWYRQILGQKVEFLVSFYNNEISEKSEIFDDQFSVERPDGSNFTLKIRSTKLEDSAMYFCASSDGLITDTQYFGPGTRLTVL.

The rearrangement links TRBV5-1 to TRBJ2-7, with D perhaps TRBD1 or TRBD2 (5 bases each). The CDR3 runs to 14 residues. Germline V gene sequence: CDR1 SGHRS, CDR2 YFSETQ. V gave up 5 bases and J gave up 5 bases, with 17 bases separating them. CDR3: CASSRAGTRDEQYF. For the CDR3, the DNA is TGCGCCAGCAGTAGGGCTGGGACCCGGGACGAGCAGTACTTC.

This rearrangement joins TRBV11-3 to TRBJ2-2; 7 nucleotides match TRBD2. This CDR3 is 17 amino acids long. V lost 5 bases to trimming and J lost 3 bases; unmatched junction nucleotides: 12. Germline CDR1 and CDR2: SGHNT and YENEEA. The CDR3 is CASSTTYRGEYTGELFF. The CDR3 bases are TGTGCCAGCAGCACCACTTATCGGGGGGAATACACCGGGGAGCTGTTTTTT.

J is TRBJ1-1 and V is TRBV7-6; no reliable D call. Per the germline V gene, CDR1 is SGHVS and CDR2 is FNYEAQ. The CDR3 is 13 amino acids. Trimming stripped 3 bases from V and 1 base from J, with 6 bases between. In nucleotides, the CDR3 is TGTGCCAGCAGCTTTAACCGGAACACTGAAGCTTTCTTT. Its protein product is CASSFNRNTEAFF.

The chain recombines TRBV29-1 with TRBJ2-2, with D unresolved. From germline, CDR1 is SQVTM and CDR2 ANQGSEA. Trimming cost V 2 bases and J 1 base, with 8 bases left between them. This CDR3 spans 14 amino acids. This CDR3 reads CSVETPLNTGELFF. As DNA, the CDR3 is TGCAGCGTTGAAACACCTTTGAACACCGGGGAGCTGTTTTTT.

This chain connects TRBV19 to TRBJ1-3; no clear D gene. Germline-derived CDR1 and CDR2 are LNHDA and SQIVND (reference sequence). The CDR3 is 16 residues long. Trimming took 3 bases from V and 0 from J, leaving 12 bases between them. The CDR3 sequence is CASSIASRVSGNTIYF. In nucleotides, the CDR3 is TGTGCCAGTAGTATCGCCAGCCGGGTCTCTGGAAACACCATATATTTT. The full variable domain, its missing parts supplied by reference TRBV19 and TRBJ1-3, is DGGITQSPKYLFRKEGQNVTLSCEQNLNHDAMYWYRQDPGQGLRLIYYSQIVNDFQKGDIAEGYSVSREKKESFPLTVTSAQKNPTAFYLCASSIASRVSGNTIYFGEGSWLTVV.

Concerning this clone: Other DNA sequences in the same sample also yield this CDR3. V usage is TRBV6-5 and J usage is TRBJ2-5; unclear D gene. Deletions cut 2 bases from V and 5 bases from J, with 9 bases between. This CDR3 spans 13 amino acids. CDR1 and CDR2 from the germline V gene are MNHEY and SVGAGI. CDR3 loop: CASSYPTGETQYF. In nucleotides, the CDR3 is TGTGCCAGCAGTTACCCCACCGGGGAGACCCAGTACTTC.

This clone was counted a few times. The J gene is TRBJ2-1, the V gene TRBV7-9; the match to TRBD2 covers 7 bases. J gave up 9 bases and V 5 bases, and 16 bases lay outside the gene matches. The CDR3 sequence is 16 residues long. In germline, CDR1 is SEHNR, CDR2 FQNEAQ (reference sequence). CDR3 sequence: CASSAPSAGIISEQFF. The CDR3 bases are TGTGCCAGCAGCGCCCCCTCAGCGGGGATTATAAGTGAGCAGTTCTTC.

This chain's CDR3 is CASTPETGRTQYF. The CDR3 bases are TGTGCCAGCACCCCGGAGACCGGTCGCACCCAGTACTTC. V gene TRBV25-1 combines with J gene TRBJ2-5; D gene uncertain. Trimming took 7 bases from V and 8 from J, leaving 17 bases between them. This CDR3 contains 13 residues. Looked up from germline, CDR1 is MGHDK and CDR2 is SYGVNS.